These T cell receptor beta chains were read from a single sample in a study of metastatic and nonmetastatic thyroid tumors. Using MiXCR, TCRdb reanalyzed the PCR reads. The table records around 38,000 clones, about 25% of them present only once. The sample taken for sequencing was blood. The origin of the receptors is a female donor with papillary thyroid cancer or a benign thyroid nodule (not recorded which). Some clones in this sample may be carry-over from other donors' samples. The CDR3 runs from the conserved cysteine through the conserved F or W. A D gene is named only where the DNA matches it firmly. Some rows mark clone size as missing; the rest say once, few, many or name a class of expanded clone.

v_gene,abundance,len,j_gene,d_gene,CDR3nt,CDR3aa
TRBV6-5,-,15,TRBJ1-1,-,TGTGCCAGCAGTTACTCCGGGGTGGGCGGCACTGAAGCTTTCTTT,CASSYSGVGGTEAFF
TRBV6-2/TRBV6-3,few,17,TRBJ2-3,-,TGTGCCAGGAGTTACCTTGGCTCCCCGCCCCACACAGATACGCAGTATTTT,CARSYLGSPPHTDTQYF
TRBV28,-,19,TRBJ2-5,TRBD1,TGTGCCAGCAGTTTAGGGTTGGGACAGTCGTACGGATACCAAGAGACCCAGTACTTC,CASSLGLGQSYGYQETQYF
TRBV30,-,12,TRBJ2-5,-,TGTGCCTGGGAAAGGGACATAGAGACCAAGTACTTC,CAWERDIETKYF
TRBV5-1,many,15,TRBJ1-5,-,TGCGCCAGCAGCTTGGGGCAGGGGCGAAATCAGCCCCAGCATTTT,CASSLGQGRNQPQHF
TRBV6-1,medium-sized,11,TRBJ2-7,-,TGTGCCAGCAGTTTTGAATACGAGCAGTACTTC,CASSFEYEQYF
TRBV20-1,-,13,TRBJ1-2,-,TGCAGTGCTAGAAGGGTTACTTTCTATGGCTACACCTTC,CSARRVTFYGYTF
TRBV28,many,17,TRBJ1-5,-,TGTGCCAGCAGTTTTACCCACCTCCGGGACCTCAATCAGCCCCAGCATTTT,CASSFTHLRDLNQPQHF
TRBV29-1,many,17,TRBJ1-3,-,TGCAGCGTTGGCATCATGGGGGCAGGGGAAATATGGAACACCATATATTTT,CSVGIMGAGEIWNTIYF
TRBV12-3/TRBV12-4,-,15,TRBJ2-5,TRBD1,TGTGCCAGCAGTTCATACAGGGGGCGCGGAGAGACCCAGTACTTC,CASSSYRGRGETQYF
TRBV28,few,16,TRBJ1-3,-,TGTGCCAGCAGCGCTCCGGGACAAAACTCTGGAAACACCATATATTTT,CASSAPGQNSGNTIYF
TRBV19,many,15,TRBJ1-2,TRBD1,TGTGCCAGTACTCCATCCGGGACAGGGACCTATGGCTACACCTTC,CASTPSGTGTYGYTF
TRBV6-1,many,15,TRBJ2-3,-,TGTGCCAGCAGTGAATTGGGGGAGGGGACAGATACGCAGTACTTT,CASSELGEGTDTQYF
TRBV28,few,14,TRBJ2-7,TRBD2,TGTGCCAGCAGTCACCCCGGGGGGGACTACGAGCAGTACTTC,CASSHPGGDYEQYF
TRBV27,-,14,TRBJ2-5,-,TGTGCCATCAGTTTTGGACCCCTGCATCTGACCCAGTACTTC,CAISFGPLHLTQYF
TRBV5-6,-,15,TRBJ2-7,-,TGTTCCAGCATCTTGTGGGACATGGGTCCCTACGAGCAGTACTTC,CSSILWDMGPYEQYF
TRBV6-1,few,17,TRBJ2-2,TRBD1,TGTGCCATCAGCCTCGGGACAGGGCCCCTAAACACCGGGGATTTGTTTTTT,CAISLGTGPLNTGDLFF
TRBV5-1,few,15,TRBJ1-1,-,TGCGCCAGCAGCGAAGGACGGGGTACCAACAATGAAGATTTCTTT,CASSEGRGTNNEDFF
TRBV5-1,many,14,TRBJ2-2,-,TGCGCCAGCAGACCTGGGGGATACACCGGGGAGCTGTTTTTT,CASRPGGYTGELFF
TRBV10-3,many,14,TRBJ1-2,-,TGTGCCATCAGTGACGGGGGACAATACTATGGCTACACCTTC,CAISDGGQYYGYTF
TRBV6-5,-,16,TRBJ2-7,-,TGTGCCAGCAGTTACTCGGGACTTTCACCCTCCTACGAGCAGTACTTC,CASSYSGLSPSYEQYF
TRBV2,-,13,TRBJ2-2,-,TGTGCCGGGGGGTTAGCGGTTAACGGGGAGCTGTTTTTT,CAGGLAVNGELFF
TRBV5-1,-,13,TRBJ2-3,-,TGCGCCAGCAGCTTGGCCGGGTCAGATACGCAGTATTTT,CASSLAGSDTQYF
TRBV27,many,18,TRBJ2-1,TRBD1,TGTGCCAGCACCCCTCAGGTCACTAGGGACAGGGGTAGGTTTGAGCAGTTCTTC,CASTPQVTRDRGRFEQFF
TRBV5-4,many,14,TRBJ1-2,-,TGTGCCAGCAGCTTGGTAGGCAGCGGCTATGGCTACACCTTC,CASSLVGSGYGYTF
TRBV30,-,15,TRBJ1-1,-,TGTGCCTGGAGAACGATTAGGGCGGTGGACACTGAAGCTTTCTTT,CAWRTIRAVDTEAFF
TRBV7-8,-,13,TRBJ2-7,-,TGTGCCAGCAGCTTAGAGGCGCGGCTTAGGCAGTACTTC,CASSLEARLRQYF
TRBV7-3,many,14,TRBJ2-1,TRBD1,TGTGCCAGCAGCCGAAAGGCAGGGGGCAATGAGCAGTTCTTC,CASSRKAGGNEQFF
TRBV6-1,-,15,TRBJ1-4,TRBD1,TGTGCCAGCAGTCAAGGACAGGGGTTCGATGAAAAACTGTTTTTT,CASSQGQGFDEKLFF
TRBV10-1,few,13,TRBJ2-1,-,TGCGCCAGCAGTGGTCCCCCTGGTAATGAGCAGTTCTTC,CASSGPPGNEQFF
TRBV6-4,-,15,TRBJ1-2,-,TGTGCCACCAGTGACCGGGGCAGGAGGCCGTATGGCTACACCTTC,CATSDRGRRPYGYTF
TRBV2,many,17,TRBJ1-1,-,TGTGCCAGCAGTGAGGGGAGGAGTTTTCAGACGAACACTGAAGCTTTCTTT,CASSEGRSFQTNTEAFF
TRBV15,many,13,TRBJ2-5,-,TGTGCCACCAGCAGAGATAGGCCCGAGACCCAGTACTTC,CATSRDRPETQYF
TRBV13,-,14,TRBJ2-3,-,TGTGCCAGCAGCTTTCAACGTAATAAAGATACGCAGTATTTT,CASSFQRNKDTQYF
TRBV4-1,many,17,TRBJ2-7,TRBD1,TGCGCCAGCAGCCACTATCTACAGGACAGGGGGTCGGGGAAGCAGTACTTC,CASSHYLQDRGSGKQYF
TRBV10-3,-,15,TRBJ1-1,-,TGTGCCGTCAGTGATTCGATAAGGGGGAACACTGAAGCTTTCTTT,CAVSDSIRGNTEAFF
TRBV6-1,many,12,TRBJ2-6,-,TGTGCCAGCAGTCTGAGGAGTAGCGTCCTGACTTTC,CASSLRSSVLTF
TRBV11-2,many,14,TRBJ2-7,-,TGTGCCAGCAGCTTAGGGGGCCCAGCCTACGAGCAGTACTTC,CASSLGGPAYEQYF
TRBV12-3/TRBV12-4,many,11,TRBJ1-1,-,TGTGCCAGCAGAGAGGGAACACAAGCTTTCTTT,CASREGTQAFF
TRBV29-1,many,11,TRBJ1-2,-,TGCAGCGTTGCGGAAAACTATGGCTACACCTTC,CSVAENYGYTF
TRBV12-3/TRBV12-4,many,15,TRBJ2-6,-,TGTGCCAGCAAAGGTAGTGGATCTGGGGCCAACGTCCTGACTTTC,CASKGSGSGANVLTF
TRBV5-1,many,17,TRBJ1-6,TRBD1,TGCGCCAGCAGCCAATATGGACAGGGCGGCTATAATTCACCCCTCCACTTT,CASSQYGQGGYNSPLHF
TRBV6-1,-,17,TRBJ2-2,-,TGTGCCAGCAGCCGTAGGCGTTCCCGGGGAAACACCGGGGAGCTGTTTTTT,CASSRRRSRGNTGELFF
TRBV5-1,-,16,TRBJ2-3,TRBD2,TGCGCCAGCAGCTTACAGACTAGCGAGAGACGAGATACGCAGTATTTT,CASSLQTSERRDTQYF
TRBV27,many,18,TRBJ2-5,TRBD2,TGTGCCAGCAGTTTACGTGGGACTAGCGGGGGGGTAGGGGAGACCCAGTACTTC,CASSLRGTSGGVGETQYF